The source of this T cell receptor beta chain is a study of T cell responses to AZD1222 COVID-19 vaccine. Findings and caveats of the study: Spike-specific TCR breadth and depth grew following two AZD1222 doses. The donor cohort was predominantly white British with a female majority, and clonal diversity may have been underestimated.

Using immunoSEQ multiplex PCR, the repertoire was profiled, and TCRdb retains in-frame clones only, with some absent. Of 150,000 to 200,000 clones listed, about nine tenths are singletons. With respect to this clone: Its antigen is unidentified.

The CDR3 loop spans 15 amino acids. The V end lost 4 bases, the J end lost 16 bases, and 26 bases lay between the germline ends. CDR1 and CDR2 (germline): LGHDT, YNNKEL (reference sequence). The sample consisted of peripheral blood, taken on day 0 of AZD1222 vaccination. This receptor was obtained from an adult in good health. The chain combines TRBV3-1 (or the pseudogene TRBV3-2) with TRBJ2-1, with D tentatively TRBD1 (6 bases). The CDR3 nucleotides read TGTGCCAGCAGCCCCTCCCGGACAAATCCGGGACATCGTTTCTTC. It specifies CASSPSRTNPGHRFF.